The rows below give T cell receptor beta chains drawn from one sample of a study of T cells after yellow fever vaccination. TCRdb reprocessed the 5' RACE reads via MiXCR and lists one record per CDR3 protein. The sample gives 200,000 to 300,000 distinct CDR3 sequences, roughly 6.2% of which show up once; 1.1% is in the top ten. Sequencing was performed on CD4+ T cells sorted from PBMCs, taken on the day of the yellow fever booster vaccination. All receptors come from a man in his thirties or forties who received the YFV17D yellow fever vaccine. CDR3s include the opening cysteine and the closing phenylalanine or tryptophan. Each record gives: CDR3 protein, CDR3 DNA, V gene, J gene, clone size, D gene. The D gene is left open where the match is weak. Size is stated for part of the rows, as once, few or many counts, or as a class when the clone is expanded.

CDR3: CASSYGTSGSQNEQFF
DNA: TGTGCCAGCAGTTACGGGACTAGCGGGAGTCAGAATGAGCAGTTCTTC
V: TRBV6-2/TRBV6-3
J: TRBJ2-1
size: many
D: TRBD2

CDR3: CASSLDSGSNIQYF
DNA: TGCGCCAGCAGCTTGGATAGCGGGAGTAACATTCAGTACTTC
V: TRBV5-1
J: TRBJ2-4
size: many
D: TRBD2

CDR3: CASSLGVVIAYNEQFF
DNA: TGCGCCAGCAGCTTGGGGGTAGTCATCGCCTACAATGAGCAGTTCTTC
V: TRBV5-1
J: TRBJ2-1
size: NA
D: NA

CDR3: CASNLRLAGEETQYF
DNA: TGTGCCAGCAATTTACGACTAGCGGGAGAGGAGACCCAGTACTTC
V: TRBV6-5
J: TRBJ2-5
size: few
D: TRBD2

CDR3: CASSLGASDEQFF
DNA: TGTGCCAGCAGCTTAGGGGCGAGTGATGAGCAGTTCTTC
V: TRBV7-2
J: TRBJ2-1
size: NA
D: NA

CDR3: CSAPNWVQETQYF
DNA: TGCAGTGCCCCGAATTGGGTCCAAGAGACCCAGTACTTC
V: TRBV20-1
J: TRBJ2-5
size: NA
D: NA

CDR3: CASSFTVYSYEQYF
DNA: TGTGCCAGCAGCTTTACGGTTTATTCCTACGAGCAGTACTTC
V: TRBV7-9
J: TRBJ2-7
size: few
D: NA

CDR3: CSARLASGKSDTQYF
DNA: TGCAGTGCTAGGTTAGCTAGCGGGAAGTCAGATACGCAGTATTTT
V: TRBV20-1
J: TRBJ2-3
size: many
D: TRBD2

CDR3: CASRLAGETDTQYF
DNA: TGTGCCAGTAGACTAGCGGGAGAGACAGATACGCAGTATTTT
V: TRBV7-2
J: TRBJ2-3
size: many
D: TRBD2

CDR3: CASSQEGYLSGNNSPLHF
DNA: TGTGCCAGCAGCCAAGAAGGTTACCTCTCGGGGAATAATTCACCCCTCCACTTT
V: TRBV4-2
J: TRBJ1-6
size: many
D: NA

CDR3: CASTKTGGTYEQYF
DNA: TGTGCCAGCACCAAGACAGGGGGTACCTACGAGCAGTACTTC
V: TRBV12-3/TRBV12-4
J: TRBJ2-7
size: few
D: TRBD1

CDR3: CASSTQGALGTDTQYF
DNA: TGTGCCAGTAGTACCCAGGGGGCGCTCGGCACAGATACGCAGTATTTT
V: TRBV19
J: TRBJ2-3
size: few
D: TRBD1

CDR3: CASSLSTSRRETQYF
DNA: TGTGCCAGCAGCTTGAGTACTAGCAGGCGGGAGACCCAGTACTTC
V: TRBV5-5
J: TRBJ2-5
size: many
D: NA

CDR3: CCARGMIAGGGVTDTQYF
DNA: TGCTGTGCTAGAGGGATGATAGCGGGAGGAGGTGTTACAGATACGCAGTATTTT
V: TRBV20-1
J: TRBJ2-3
size: NA
D: TRBD2

CDR3: CASSLRTVGNEQFF
DNA: TGTGCCAGCAGTTTAAGGACAGTGGGGAATGAGCAGTTCTTC
V: TRBV12-3/TRBV12-4
J: TRBJ2-1
size: few
D: NA

CDR3: CSAGRGSDTQYF
DNA: TGCAGTGCTGGCCGGGGTTCAGATACGCAGTATTTT
V: TRBV20-1
J: TRBJ2-3
size: many
D: NA

CDR3: CASTSAGGGTQYF
DNA: TGTGCCAGCACCTCAGCGGGAGGGGGTACGCAGTATTTT
V: TRBV12-3/TRBV12-4
J: TRBJ2-3
size: many
D: TRBD2

CDR3: CASRTGPGQYF
DNA: TGTGCCAGCCGGACAGGACCAGGGCAGTACTTC
V: TRBV6-1
J: TRBJ2-7
size: many
D: TRBD1

CDR3: CSVGDKSYNEQFF
DNA: TGCAGCGTTGGGGACAAGTCCTACAATGAGCAGTTCTTC
V: TRBV29-1
J: TRBJ2-1
size: NA
D: NA

CDR3: CASSLGGESNQPQHF
DNA: TGTGCCAGCAGCCTTGGAGGGGAAAGCAATCAGCCCCAGCATTTT
V: TRBV9
J: TRBJ1-5
size: few
D: NA

CDR3: CASSSLGKEQFF
DNA: TGTGCCAGCAGCTCCCTCGGGAAGGAGCAGTTCTTC
V: TRBV11-3
J: TRBJ2-1
size: many
D: NA

CDR3: CASRYYRTGEQFF
DNA: TGTGCCAGCAGGTACTACCGTACGGGTGAGCAGTTCTTC
V: TRBV12-3/TRBV12-4
J: TRBJ2-1
size: few
D: NA

CDR3: CASVMTGGRFEAFF
DNA: TGTGCCAGCGTAATGACAGGGGGCAGGTTTGAAGCTTTCTTT
V: TRBV18
J: TRBJ1-1
size: many
D: TRBD1

CDR3: CSAGLAGIYNEQFF
DNA: TGCAGTGCTGGACTAGCGGGAATCTACAATGAGCAGTTCTTC
V: TRBV20-1
J: TRBJ2-1
size: NA
D: TRBD2

CDR3: CASSQVSQGSYEQYF
DNA: TGCGCCAGCAGCCAAGTCAGTCAGGGCTCGTACGAGCAGTACTTC
V: TRBV4-3
J: TRBJ2-7
size: many
D: NA

CDR3: CASTVQPGVEQFF
DNA: TGTGCCAGCACGGTACAGCCGGGAGTGGAGCAGTTCTTC
V: TRBV2
J: TRBJ2-1
size: many
D: NA

CDR3: CSARGGVNSPLHF
DNA: TGCAGTGCGAGAGGGGGAGTTAATTCACCCCTCCACTTT
V: TRBV20-1
J: TRBJ1-6
size: few
D: NA

CDR3: CSANMAGYSNEQFF
DNA: TGCAGTGCTAATATGGCGGGATATTCAAATGAGCAGTTCTTC
V: TRBV20-1
J: TRBJ2-1
size: many
D: NA

CDR3: CASVQWAGGANEQFF
DNA: TGTGCAAGTGTCCAGTGGGCGGGAGGGGCGAATGAGCAGTTCTTC
V: TRBV19
J: TRBJ2-1
size: NA
D: TRBD2